This passage covers 10 T cell receptor beta chains from one sample sequenced in a study of shared clonotypes between healthy human individuals. Some clones are missing from TCRdb's copy, which holds only in-frame ones; the method was immunoSEQ multiplex PCR. The top ten hold about 0.37% of the sample, which has 2 million to 2.5 million clones, approximately 95% seen once. The material sequenced was naive CD4+ T cells from PBMCs. Stated subset: CD45RA+ positively selected. The origin of the receptors is a man aged 18 to 30 in good health. Some clones in this sample may be carry-over from other donors' samples.

The rearrangement uses TRBV19 and TRBJ2-2; no clear D. Trimming left V 3 bases short and J 6 bases short, with 5 bases between. The CDR3 is 12 residues long. Germline V gene sequence: CDR1 LNHDA, CDR2 SQIVND (reference sequence). The CDR3 here is CASSIMAGELFF. Here the CDR3 DNA reads TGTGCCAGTAGTATTATGGCCGGGGAGCTGTTTTTT.

This rearrangement joins TRBV19 to TRBJ1-5; TRBD1 agrees at 7 bases. The V gene's germline CDR1 is LNHDA and CDR2 SQIVND (reference sequence). Trimming cost V 9 bases and J 4 bases; bases outside gene matches: 12. CDR3 length equals 15 residues. The CDR3 here is CASLVVGQTNQPQHF. Written as DNA, the CDR3 is TGTGCCAGCTTAGTAGTGGGACAGACAAATCAGCCCCAGCATTTT. The variable domain in full, completed from reference TRBV19 and TRBJ1-5, reads DGGITQSPKYLFRKEGQNVTLSCEQNLNHDAMYWYRQDPGQGLRLIYYSQIVNDFQKGDIAEGYSVSREKKESFPLTVTSAQKNPTAFYLCASLVVGQTNQPQHFGDGTRLSIL.

This chain connects TRBV11-1 to TRBJ2-2; possibly TRBD1 or TRBD2 for D (6 bases each). Between the trimmed V and J ends, which lost 3 bases and 11 bases, there was a span of 10 bases. CDR3 size: 12 residues. The germline CDR1 and CDR2 sequences are SGHAT and FQDESV (reference sequence). Here the CDR3 reads CASSFQGTELFF. The CDR3 coding sequence is TGTGCCAGCAGCTTCCAGGGGACTGAGCTGTTTTTT.

The chain recombines TRBV5-1 with TRBJ1-5; D not certain. Trimming shortened V by 3 bases and J by 1 base, and 8 bases separated the two germline ends. This CDR3 is built from 14 residues. From germline, CDR1 is SGHRS and CDR2 YFSETQ. The CDR3 coding sequence is TGCGCCAGCAGCTCAGGACTAAGCAATCAGCCCCAGCATTTT. This encodes CASSSGLSNQPQHF.

The chain links TRBV27 to TRBJ2-3; D is unresolved. Germline V CDR1 and CDR2: MNHEY, SMNVEV (reference sequence). V was shortened by 7 bases and J by 5 bases, with 7 bases between the two germline ends. The CDR3 loop spans 11 amino acids. CDR3 loop: CASIFLDTQYF. The CDR3 DNA is TGTGCCAGCATCTTCCTAGATACGCAGTATTTT.

This chain connects TRBV29-1 to TRBJ1-1, with unresolved D. Germline CDR1 and CDR2: SQVTM and ANQGSEA. CDR3 length: 16 residues. Trimming removed 7 bases at V and 0 bases at J, with 21 bases between. For the CDR3, the DNA is TGCAGCGCTGGGCTCGGGCGGACCTTTATGAACACTGAAGCTTTCTTT. Protein: CSAGLGRTFMNTEAFF. The full variable domain, its missing parts supplied by reference TRBV29-1 and TRBJ1-1, is SAVISQKPSRDICQRGTSLTIQCQVDSQVTMMFWYRQQPGQSLTLIATANQGSEATYESGFVIDKFPISRPNLTFSTLTVSNMSPEDSSIYLCSAGLGRTFMNTEAFFGQGTRLTVV.

In its sample, this clone was seen once. V and J are TRBV2 and TRBJ2-2; either TRBD1 or TRBD2 may supply D (6 bases each). Germline V gives CDR1 SNHLY, CDR2 FYNNEI. Trimming cost V 6 bases and J 5 bases, with 13 bases left between them. The CDR3 loop spans 14 amino acids. CDR3 in amino acids: CASRTGGLTGELFF. CDR3 bases: TGTGCCAGCAGGACAGGAGGGTTGACCGGGGAGCTGTTTTTT.

The chain recombines TRBV19 with TRBJ2-7, with D possibly called TRBD1 or TRBD2 (6 bases each). The CDR3 spans 15 residues. CDR1 and CDR2 (germline): LNHDA, SQIVND (reference sequence). V lost 6 bases and J lost 4, with 19 bases in between. CDR3 amino acids: CASSDFRGGEYEQYF. As DNA, the CDR3 is TGTGCCAGTAGCGATTTCAGGGGCGGGGAATACGAGCAGTACTTC.

In the case of this clone: The same CDR3 is also encoded by other DNA sequences in this sample. This chain links TRBV5-1 with TRBJ2-2, with D perhaps TRBD1 (5 bases). CDR1 and CDR2 (germline): SGHRS, YFSETQ. The CDR3 spans 15 residues. Trimming shortened V by 2 bases and J by 2 bases, and 10 bases separated the two germline ends. For the CDR3, the DNA is TGCGCCAGCAGCTTAGTACAGGCCAACACCGGGGAGCTGTTTTTT. This encodes CASSLVQANTGELFF.

The chain has TRBV14 and TRBJ2-7, with D maybe TRBD1 (6 bases). With 1 base removed from V and 7 bases from J, the gap between germline ends came to 17 bases. Germline values: CDR1 SGHDN, CDR2 FVKESK. The CDR3 totals 15 residues. CDR3 nucleotides: TGTGCCAGCAGCCAAGCGCTGGGGGCCTCGGGGGAGCAGTACTTC. This sequence encodes CASSQALGASGEQYF.